The TCR beta chain under discussion was sequenced for a study of blood T cell repertoires in COVID-19. About the study: Acute-phase and convalescent COVID-19 samples originated in the United States, Italy and Spain. In each case, the material was cDNA or gDNA derived from T cells, B-cell-depleted T cells, or PBMCs.

The CDR3 sequence is 12 residues long. Trimming cost V 7 bases and J 4 bases, with 10 bases left between them. Original methodology: By means of reference gene primer amplification, nucleated cell counts were estimated. Clones were sequenced by immunoSEQ multiplex PCR, and TCRdb holds only the in-frame ones, with some missing. Clone size and the V and J calls come from that table; the DNA yielded D and trimming. The profile shows around 700,000 clones, approximately 90% of them singletons. The sequencing sample was made of peripheral blood. V usage is TRBV12-3 or TRBV12-4 and J usage is TRBJ1-2; TRBD1 is a possible D gene (5 bases). The sequence was obtained from a woman younger than 35 with acute or convalescent COVID-19. The DNA of the CDR3 is TGTGCCAGCAAGGATAGGGGCTATGGCTACACCTTC. Its translation: CASKDRGYGYTF.